This T cell receptor (beta chain) was sequenced in a study of T cell responses to AZD1222 COVID-19 vaccine. General study findings and limits: None of the repertoires were sampled until the peak T cell response had passed. Seropositivity was recorded at baseline in only a handful of AZD1222 recipients.

As for this clone: Its target is unknown.

Produced via immunoSEQ multiplex PCR; TCRdb's table is partial and in-frame only. The repertoire holds roughly 99,000 clones, with 70% to 90% as singletons. V shed 9 bases and J 6 bases; nucleotides not matched to a gene: 5. The CDR3 sequence is 13 residues long. The V gene's germline CDR1 is MNHEY and CDR2 SVGAGI. The TCR comes from an adult who received the AZD1222 COVID-19 vaccine. Sequenced here: peripheral blood, sampled 28 days after the second AZD1222 dose. The chain uses TRBV6-5 and TRBJ2-1; TRBD1 aligns across 10 bases. The CDR3 is CASQGTGVNEQFF. The CDR3 coding sequence is TGTGCCAGTCAAGGGACAGGGGTCAATGAGCAGTTCTTC.